These T cell receptor beta chains were read from a single sample in a study of T cell changes during pregnancy in multiple sclerosis. Assay used: immunoSEQ multiplex PCR; TCRdb lists only in-frame clones, some missing. The profile shows about 60,000 clones, 93% of them singletons. The sequencing here drew on CD8+ T cells from peripheral blood mononuclear cells, taken in the second trimester of pregnancy. The receptors here all came from a female donor with multiple sclerosis, enrolled in a pregnancy study. Both conserved end residues are part of each CDR3.

TRBV6-1,TRBJ2-7,CASIGYEQYF
TRBV25-1,TRBJ2-1,CASSEFGGSSYNEQFF
TRBV27,TRBJ1-4,CASSLSGTWGEKLFF
TRBV2,TRBJ2-2,CASRLRASGNTGELFF
TRBV27,TRBJ1-5,CASSLTGDNQPQHF
TRBV7-8,TRBJ2-1,CASSTGGTRGPYNEQFF
TRBV7-8,TRBJ1-1,CASSLVSSVQGNTEAFF
TRBV28,TRBJ2-5,CASSGMAQYF
TRBV6-5,TRBJ1-1,CASSWGGGNTEAFF
TRBV9,TRBJ1-1,CASSVGGSEAFF
TRBV28,TRBJ1-1,CASSLGGGNTEAFF
TRBV5-1,TRBJ1-1,CASSLGQGLGTEAFF
TRBV27,TRBJ1-2,CASSLNTWTLLNYGYTF
TRBV2,TRBJ2-2,CASSAPQGSRTGELFF
TRBV6-5,TRBJ1-4,CASSYGVGTNEKLFF
TRBV18,TRBJ2-3,CASSPPSVKFTDTQYF
TRBV27,TRBJ2-3,CAIGPGGPRTDTQYF
TRBV29-1,TRBJ1-1,CSVRVRGSEAFF
TRBV10-3,TRBJ2-7,CAISESGLVTCSYEQYF
TRBV5-1,TRBJ2-7,CASSLAGGTQSEQYF
TRBV7-3,TRBJ2-2,CASSNQGAGGELFF
TRBV6-1,TRBJ2-7,CASSPTGGPSYEQYF
TRBV4-2,TRBJ1-1,CASSPAGRSWMNTEAFF
TRBV21-1,TRBJ1-2,CASRTGGRYGYTF
TRBV19,TRBJ1-1,CASSRNRDRGTDTEAFF
TRBV7-9,TRBJ2-7,CASSLELDRIYEQYF
TRBV2,TRBJ1-1,CASRQGLGTEAFF
TRBV30,TRBJ2-6,CACGQSGANVLTF
TRBV5-5,TRBJ2-6,CASRRSGRFSGANVLTF
TRBV4-1,TRBJ2-2,CASSQGLSGELFF
TRBV29-1,TRBJ2-1,CSVDDRGRQFF
TRBV13,TRBJ1-2,CASSTDSTSYGYTF
TRBV11-2,TRBJ2-2,CASTILAGGPETNTGELFF
TRBV27,TRBJ1-3,CASSLSWGGGNTIYF
TRBV5-1,TRBJ2-7,CASSIQGYEQYF
TRBV27,TRBJ2-1,CASSPRDRGNEQFF
TRBV5-1,TRBJ2-5,CASSLGSLLQETQYF
TRBV19,TRBJ2-1,CASNVAGGPNEQFF
TRBV5-1,TRBJ1-2,CASSFSGFYDYGYTF
TRBV6-5,TRBJ2-7,CASSYSNGAGKYF
TRBV2,TRBJ1-5,CASSWTGGRNQPQHF
TRBV28,TRBJ1-3,CASQPQGAGNTIYF
TRBV6-7,TRBJ1-5,CAAEAEQDSNQPQHF
TRBV25-1,TRBJ2-1,CASSESLADEQFF
TRBV10-2,TRBJ2-3,CASSDFAAERTDTQYF
TRBV5-8,TRBJ2-2,CASSFGEGGELFF
TRBV7-9,TRBJ2-5,CASSAGTSGETQYF
TRBV28,TRBJ2-6,CASSPGLAGETGANVLTF
TRBV28,TRBJ1-2,CASGTDRAYGYTF
TRBV28,TRBJ2-1,CASSLKREEREYEQFF
TRBV4-3,TRBJ2-7,CASSQGGGPSYEQYF
TRBV5-1,TRBJ2-1,CASSPPTSGSYNEQFF